The present T cell receptor beta chain was sequenced within a study of blood T cells in healthy people across ages. This CDR3 region has 15 residues. The V end was cut by 0 bases, the J end by 6 bases, with 12 bases between. CDR1 is SGHTA and CDR2 is FQGTGA in the germline V gene. Isolated per sample were at least 7 million PBMCs. Sample-barcoded 5' priming and a J-beta primer mix drove a second PCR of about 7 to 11 cycles. TCRdb processed the 5' RACE reads anew with MiXCR; each CDR3 protein has one entry. This table has hundreds of thousands of distinct CDR3 sequences, less than 45% appearing once. This clonotype was recorded once.

The V call is TRBV7-3, the J call TRBJ2-1; no definite D call. The source of this sequence is an older man in good health. Specimen: blood. In DNA, the CDR3 is TGTGCCAGCAGCTTAACTAGCCTCGAGCGCAATGAGCAGTTCTTC. Translating it yields CASSLTSLERNEQFF.